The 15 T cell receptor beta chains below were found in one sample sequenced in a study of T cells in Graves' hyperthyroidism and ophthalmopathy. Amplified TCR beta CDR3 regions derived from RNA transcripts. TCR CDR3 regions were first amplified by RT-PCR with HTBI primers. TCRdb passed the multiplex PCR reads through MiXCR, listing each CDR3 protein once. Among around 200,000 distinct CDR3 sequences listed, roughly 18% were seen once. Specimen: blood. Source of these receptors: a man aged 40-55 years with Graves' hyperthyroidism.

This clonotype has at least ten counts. The CDR3 region is CATSSSFELETQYF. In DNA, the CDR3 is TGTGCCACCAGTAGCAGTTTTGAATTGGAGACCCAGTACTTC. The chain couples TRBV24-1 to TRBJ2-5; D gene unclear. Trimming shortened V by 6 bases and J by 5 bases, and 15 bases separated the two germline ends. The CDR3 totals 14 residues. Germline CDR1 is KGHDR and CDR2 is SFDVKD.

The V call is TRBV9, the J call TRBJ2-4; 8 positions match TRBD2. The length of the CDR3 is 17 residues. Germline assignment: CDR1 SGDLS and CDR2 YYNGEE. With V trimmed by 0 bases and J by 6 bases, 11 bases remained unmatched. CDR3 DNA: TGTGCCAGCAGCGTAGGGGCGGGGGGCGGTCCTTTAAACATTCAGTACTTC. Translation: CASSVGAGGGPLNIQYF.

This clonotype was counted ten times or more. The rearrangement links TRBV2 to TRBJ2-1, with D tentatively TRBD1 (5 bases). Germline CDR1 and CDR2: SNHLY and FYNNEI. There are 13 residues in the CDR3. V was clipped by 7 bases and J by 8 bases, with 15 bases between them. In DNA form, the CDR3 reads TGTGCCAGCACCCTGTGGGCAGGGCATGAGCAGTTCTTC. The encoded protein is CASTLWAGHEQFF.

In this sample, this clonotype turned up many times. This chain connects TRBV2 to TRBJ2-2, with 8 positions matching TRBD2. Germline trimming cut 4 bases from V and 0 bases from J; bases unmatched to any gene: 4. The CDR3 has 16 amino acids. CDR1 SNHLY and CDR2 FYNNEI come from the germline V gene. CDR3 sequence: CASSGRGAANTGELFF. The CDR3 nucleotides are TGTGCCAGCAGTGGGCGGGGGGCCGCGAACACCGGGGAGCTGTTTTTT.

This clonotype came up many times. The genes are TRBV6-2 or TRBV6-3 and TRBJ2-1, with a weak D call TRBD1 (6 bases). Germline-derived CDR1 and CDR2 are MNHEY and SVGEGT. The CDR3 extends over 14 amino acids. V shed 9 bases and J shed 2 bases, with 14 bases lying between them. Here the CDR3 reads CASSEGTPYNEQFF. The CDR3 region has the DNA TGTGCCAGTTCAGAGGGGACACCCTACAATGAGCAGTTCTTC.

For the CDR3, the DNA is TGTGCCAGCAGCTCCCTGTGGGGTGAGCCCCAGCATTTT. Translation gives CASSSLWGEPQHF. The chain joins TRBV5-5 to TRBJ1-5; D is unclear. CDR1 and CDR2 (germline): SGHKS, YYEKEE (reference sequence). The ends were cut back, 3 bases at V and 8 bases at J, with 12 bases in the middle. The CDR3 has 13 residues.

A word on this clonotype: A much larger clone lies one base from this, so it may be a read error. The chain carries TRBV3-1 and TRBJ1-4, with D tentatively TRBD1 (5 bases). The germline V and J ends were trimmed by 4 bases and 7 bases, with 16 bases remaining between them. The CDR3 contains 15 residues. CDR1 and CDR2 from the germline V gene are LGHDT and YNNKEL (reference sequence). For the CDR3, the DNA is TGTGCCAGCAGCCCCCCCGACAGATTTGGTGAAAAACTGTTTTTT. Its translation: CASSPPDRFGEKLFF.

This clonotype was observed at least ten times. Here the CDR3 reads CASSETESYNEQFF. The CDR3, as DNA: TGCGCCAGCAGCGAAACGGAGTCCTACAATGAGCAGTTCTTC. This chain links TRBV5-1 with TRBJ2-1; D remains ambiguous. Per the germline V gene, CDR1 is SGHRS and CDR2 is YFSETQ. The V end lost 4 bases, the J end lost 1 base, and 9 bases lay between the germline ends. The CDR3 runs 14 residues.

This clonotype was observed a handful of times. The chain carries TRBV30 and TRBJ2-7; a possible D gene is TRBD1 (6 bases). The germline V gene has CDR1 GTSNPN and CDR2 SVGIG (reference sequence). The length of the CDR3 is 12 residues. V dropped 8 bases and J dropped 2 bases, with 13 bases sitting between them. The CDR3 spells CAGRAGAYEQYF. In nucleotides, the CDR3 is TGTGCCGGAAGGGCAGGGGCCTACGAGCAGTACTTC.

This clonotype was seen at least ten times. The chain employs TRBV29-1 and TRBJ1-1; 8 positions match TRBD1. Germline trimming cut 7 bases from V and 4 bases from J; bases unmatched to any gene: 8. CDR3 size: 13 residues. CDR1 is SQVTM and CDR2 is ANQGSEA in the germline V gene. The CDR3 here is CSGDGTGGTEAFF. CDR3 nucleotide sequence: TGCAGCGGAGACGGGACAGGCGGCACTGAAGCTTTCTTT.

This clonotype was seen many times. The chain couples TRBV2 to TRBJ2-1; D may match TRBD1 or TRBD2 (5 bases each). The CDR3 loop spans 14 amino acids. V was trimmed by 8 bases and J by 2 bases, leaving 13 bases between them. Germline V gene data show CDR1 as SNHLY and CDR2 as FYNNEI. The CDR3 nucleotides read TGTGCCAGCGACCGGGACCATACCTACAATGAGCAGTTCTTC. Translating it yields CASDRDHTYNEQFF.

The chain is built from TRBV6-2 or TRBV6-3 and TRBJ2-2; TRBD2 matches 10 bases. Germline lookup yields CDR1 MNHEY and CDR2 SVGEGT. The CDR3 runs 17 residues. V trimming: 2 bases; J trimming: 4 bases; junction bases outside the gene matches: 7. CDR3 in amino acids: CASSYTLAGVVTGELFF. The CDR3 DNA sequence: TGTGCCAGCAGTTACACCCTAGCGGGAGTAGTCACCGGGGAGCTGTTTTTT.

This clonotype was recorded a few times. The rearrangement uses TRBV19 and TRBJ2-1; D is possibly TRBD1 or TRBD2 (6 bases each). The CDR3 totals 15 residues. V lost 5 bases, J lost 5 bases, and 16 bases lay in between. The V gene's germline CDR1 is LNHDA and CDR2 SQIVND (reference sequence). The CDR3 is CASSPLGGSNNEQFF. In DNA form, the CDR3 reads TGTGCCAGTAGTCCTCTAGGGGGGTCCAACAATGAGCAGTTCTTC. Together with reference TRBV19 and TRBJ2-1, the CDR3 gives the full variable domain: DGGITQSPKYLFRKEGQNVTLSCEQNLNHDAMYWYRQDPGQGLRLIYYSQIVNDFQKGDIAEGYSVSREKKESFPLTVTSAQKNPTAFYLCASSPLGGSNNEQFFGPGTRLTVL.

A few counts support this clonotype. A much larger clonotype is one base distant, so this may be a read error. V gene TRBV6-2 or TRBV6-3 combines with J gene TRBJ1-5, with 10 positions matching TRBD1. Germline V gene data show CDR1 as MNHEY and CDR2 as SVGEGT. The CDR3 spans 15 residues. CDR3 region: CASSYWTGGSQPLHF. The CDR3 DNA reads TGTGCCAGCAGTTACTGGACAGGGGGATCTCAGCCCCTGCATTTT.

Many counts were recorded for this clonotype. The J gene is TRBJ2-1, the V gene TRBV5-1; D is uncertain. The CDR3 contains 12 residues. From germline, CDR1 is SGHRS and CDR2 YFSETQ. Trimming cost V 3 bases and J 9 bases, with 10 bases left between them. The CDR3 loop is CASSSWGREQFF. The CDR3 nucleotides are TGCGCCAGCAGCTCATGGGGTCGTGAGCAGTTCTTC. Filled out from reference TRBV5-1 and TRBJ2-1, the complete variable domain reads KAGVTQTPRYLIKTRGQQVTLSCSPISGHRSVSWYQQTPGQGLQFLFEYFSETQRNKGNFPGRFSGRQFSNSRSEMNVSTLELGDSALYLCASSSWGREQFFGPGTRLTVL.